This T cell receptor beta chain appears in the sequencing data of a study of blood T cell repertoires in COVID-19. Original methodology: By means of reference gene primer amplification, nucleated cell counts were estimated. Generated by immunoSEQ multiplex PCR, the TCRdb table keeps only in-frame clones and is missing some. That table supplies the V and J calls and clone size; D and trimming were determined from the DNA. The sample includes 60,000 or so clones, approximately 78% seen only once; the top ten take roughly 12%. This sequence was found in a human donor in a cohort sampled during active COVID-19. The sample consisted of peripheral blood.

The CDR3 DNA follows: TGTGCCAGCCAGGGACAGGGGGCCAACGAGCAGTACTTC. It yields the protein CASQGQGANEQYF. The chain links TRBV18 to TRBJ2-7, with TRBD1 identical over 12 bases. The CDR3 is made up of 13 amino acids. Trimming at V came to 8 bases and at J to 5 bases, leaving 4 bases not matched to a gene. The V gene's germline CDR1 is KGHSH and CDR2 LQKENI.